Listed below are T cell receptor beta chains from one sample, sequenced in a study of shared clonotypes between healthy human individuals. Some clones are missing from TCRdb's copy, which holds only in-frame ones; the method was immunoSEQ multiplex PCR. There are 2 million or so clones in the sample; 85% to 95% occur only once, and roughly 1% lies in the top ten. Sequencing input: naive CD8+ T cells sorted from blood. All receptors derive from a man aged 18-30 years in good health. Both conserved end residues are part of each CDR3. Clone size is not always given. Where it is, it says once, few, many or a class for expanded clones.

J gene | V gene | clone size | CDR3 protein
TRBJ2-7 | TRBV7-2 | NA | CASSLGLAPTYEQYF
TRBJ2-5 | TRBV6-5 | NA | CASSYSGLQETQYF
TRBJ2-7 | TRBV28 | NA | CASSSTGTSGGIYEQYF
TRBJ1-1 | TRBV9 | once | CASSPRGYEAFF
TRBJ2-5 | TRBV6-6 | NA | CASSYSGGEETQYF
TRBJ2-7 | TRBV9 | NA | CASSVGTSGIDSYEQYF
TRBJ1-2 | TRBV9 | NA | CASSVAGGVSDYGYTF
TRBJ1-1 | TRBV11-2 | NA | CASRVWGAEAFF
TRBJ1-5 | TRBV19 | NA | CASSIPLPNQPQHF
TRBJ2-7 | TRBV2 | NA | CASSEAGDTYEQYF
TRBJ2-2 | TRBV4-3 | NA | CASSLKGAGELFF
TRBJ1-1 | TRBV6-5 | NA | CASSYSTQLEAFF
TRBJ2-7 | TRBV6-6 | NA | CASSYGTGEGEQYF
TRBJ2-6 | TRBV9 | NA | CASSVEGVGANVLTF
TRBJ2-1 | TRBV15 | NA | CATSRGTRDEQFF
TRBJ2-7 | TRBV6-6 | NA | CASSTWTGGGEQYF
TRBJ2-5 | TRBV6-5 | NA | CASSYSNPGEEETQYF
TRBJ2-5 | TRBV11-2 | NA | CASSRTPGQETQYF
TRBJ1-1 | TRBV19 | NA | CASSMVYGTNTEAFF
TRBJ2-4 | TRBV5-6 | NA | CASSLRQEGKNIQYF
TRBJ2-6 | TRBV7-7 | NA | CASSMQPVPQSRANVLTF
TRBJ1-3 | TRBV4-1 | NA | CASSQGTGLGGNTIYF
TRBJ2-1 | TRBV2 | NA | CASGIIDHNEQFF
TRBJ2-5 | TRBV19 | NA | CASTPAGGRQETQYF
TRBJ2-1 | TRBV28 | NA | CASSLLAGAYNEQFF
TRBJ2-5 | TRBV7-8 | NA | CASSGSEGWLQETQYF
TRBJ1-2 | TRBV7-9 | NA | CASSLGQGGGYTF
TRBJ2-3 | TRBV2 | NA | CASSEGRLADTQYF
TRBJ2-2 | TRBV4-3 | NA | CASSPDLTGELFF
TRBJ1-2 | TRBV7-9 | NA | CASSAGTGDGYTF
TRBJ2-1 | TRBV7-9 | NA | CASTGSSYNEQFF
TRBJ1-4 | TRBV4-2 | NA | CASSQGREKLFF
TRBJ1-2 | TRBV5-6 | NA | CASSLGGTSGYTF
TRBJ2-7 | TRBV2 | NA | CASSEYSGGAYEQYF
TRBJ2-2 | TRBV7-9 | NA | CASSSITGELFF
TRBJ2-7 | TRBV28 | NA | CAINSNTETYEQYF
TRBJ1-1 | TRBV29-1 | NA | CSVEVEGQGLRTEAFF
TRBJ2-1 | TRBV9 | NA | CASSAGGGTPPYNEQFF
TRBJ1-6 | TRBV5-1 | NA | CASSLALGGGDSPLHF
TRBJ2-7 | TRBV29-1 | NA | CSVEPGQGVEQYF
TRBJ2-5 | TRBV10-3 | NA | CAISETRTGWETQYF
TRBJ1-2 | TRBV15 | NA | CATSVGEGNYGYTF
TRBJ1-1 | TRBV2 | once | CATPLRGEANTEAFF
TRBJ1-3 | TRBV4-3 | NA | CARGTAGNTIYF
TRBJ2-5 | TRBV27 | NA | CASSLGQQETQYF
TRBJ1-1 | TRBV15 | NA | CATSREAGLAAFF
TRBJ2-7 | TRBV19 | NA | CASSTGQGYEQYF
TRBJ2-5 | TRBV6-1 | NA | CASTSSQETQYF
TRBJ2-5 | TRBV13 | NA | CASSRREHETQYF
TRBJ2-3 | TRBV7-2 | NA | CASSLRQGATDTQYF
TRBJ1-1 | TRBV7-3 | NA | CASSFEGAFEAFF
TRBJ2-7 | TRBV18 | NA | CASSPPSGNLGEQYF
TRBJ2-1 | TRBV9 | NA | CASSAPRLGAVNEQFF
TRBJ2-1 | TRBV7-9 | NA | CASKGEGSEQFF
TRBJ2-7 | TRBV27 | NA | CASRNSGGQYEQYF